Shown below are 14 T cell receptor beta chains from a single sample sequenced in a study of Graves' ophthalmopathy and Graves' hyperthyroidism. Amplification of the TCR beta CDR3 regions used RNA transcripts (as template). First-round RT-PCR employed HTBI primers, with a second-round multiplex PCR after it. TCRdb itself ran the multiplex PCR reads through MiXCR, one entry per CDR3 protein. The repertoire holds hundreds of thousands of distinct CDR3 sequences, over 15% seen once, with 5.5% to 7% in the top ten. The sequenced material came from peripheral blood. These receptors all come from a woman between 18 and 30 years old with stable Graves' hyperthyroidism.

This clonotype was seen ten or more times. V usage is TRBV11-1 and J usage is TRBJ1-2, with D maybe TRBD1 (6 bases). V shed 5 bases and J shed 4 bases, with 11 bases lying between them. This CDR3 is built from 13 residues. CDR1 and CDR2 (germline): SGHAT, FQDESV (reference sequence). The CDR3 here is CASSVQGFYGYTF. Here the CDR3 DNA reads TGTGCCAGCAGCGTCCAGGGGTTCTATGGCTACACCTTC.

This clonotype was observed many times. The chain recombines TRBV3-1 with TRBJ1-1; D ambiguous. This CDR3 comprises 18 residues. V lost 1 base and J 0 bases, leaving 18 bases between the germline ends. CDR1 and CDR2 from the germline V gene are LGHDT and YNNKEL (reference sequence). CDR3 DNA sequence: TGTGCCAGCAGCCAAGCCCCTCCCACCGGGATCCTGAACACTGAAGCTTTCTTT. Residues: CASSQAPPTGILNTEAFF.

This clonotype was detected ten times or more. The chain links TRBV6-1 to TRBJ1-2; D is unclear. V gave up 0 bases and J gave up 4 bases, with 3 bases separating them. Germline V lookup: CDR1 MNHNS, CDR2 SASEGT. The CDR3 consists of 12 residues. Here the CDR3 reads CASSEATYGYTF. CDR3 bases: TGTGCCAGCAGTGAAGCCACCTATGGCTACACCTTC.

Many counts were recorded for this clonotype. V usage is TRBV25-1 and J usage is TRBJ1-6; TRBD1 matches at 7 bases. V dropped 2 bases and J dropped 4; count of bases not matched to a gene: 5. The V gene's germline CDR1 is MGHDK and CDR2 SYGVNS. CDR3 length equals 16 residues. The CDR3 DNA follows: TGTGCCAGCAGTGAAGTGGCAGGGGGATATAATTCACCCCTCCACTTT. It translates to CASSEVAGGYNSPLHF.

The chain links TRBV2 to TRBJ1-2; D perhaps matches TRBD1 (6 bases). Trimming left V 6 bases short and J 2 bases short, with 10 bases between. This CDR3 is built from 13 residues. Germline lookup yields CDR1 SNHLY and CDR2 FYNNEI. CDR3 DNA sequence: TGTGCCAGCAGGCCTGGACAGAACTATGGCTACACCTTC. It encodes CASRPGQNYGYTF.

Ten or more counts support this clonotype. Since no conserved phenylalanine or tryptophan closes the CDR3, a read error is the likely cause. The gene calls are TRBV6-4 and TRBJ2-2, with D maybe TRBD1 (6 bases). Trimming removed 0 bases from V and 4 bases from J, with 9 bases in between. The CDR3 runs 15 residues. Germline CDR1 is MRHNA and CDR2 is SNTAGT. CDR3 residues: CASSDSTGLTGELFL. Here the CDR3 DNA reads TGTGCCAGCAGTGACTCAACAGGGCTCACCGGGGAGCTGTTTCTT.

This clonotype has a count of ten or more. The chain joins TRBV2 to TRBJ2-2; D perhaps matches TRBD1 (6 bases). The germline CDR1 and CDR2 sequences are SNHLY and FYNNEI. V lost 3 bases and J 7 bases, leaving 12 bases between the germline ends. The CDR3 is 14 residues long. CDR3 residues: CASSDRGKFGELFF. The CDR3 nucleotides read TGTGCCAGCAGTGACAGGGGAAAGTTCGGGGAGCTGTTTTTT.

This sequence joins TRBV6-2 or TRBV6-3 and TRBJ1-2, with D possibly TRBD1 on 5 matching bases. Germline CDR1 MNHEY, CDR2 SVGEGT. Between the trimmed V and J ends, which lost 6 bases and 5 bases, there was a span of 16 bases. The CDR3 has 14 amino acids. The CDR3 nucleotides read TGTGCCAGCAGCCGAGACCCGGGGCGATATGGCTACACCTTC. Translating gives CASSRDPGRYGYTF.

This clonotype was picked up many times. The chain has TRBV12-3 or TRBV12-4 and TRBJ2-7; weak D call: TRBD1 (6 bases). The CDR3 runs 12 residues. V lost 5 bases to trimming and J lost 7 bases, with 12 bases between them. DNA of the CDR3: TGTGCCAGCAGTAGAACCAGGGGAGAGCAGTACTTC. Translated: CASSRTRGEQYF.

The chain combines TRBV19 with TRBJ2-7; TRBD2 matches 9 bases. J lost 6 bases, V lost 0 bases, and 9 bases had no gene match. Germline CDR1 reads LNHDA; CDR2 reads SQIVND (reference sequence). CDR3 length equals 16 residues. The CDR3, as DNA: TGTGCCAGTAGTATAGATCCGAGCGGGGGGACCCTCGAGCAGTACTTC. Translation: CASSIDPSGGTLEQYF. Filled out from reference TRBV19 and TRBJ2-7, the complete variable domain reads DGGITQSPKYLFRKEGQNVTLSCEQNLNHDAMYWYRQDPGQGLRLIYYSQIVNDFQKGDIAEGYSVSREKKESFPLTVTSAQKNPTAFYLCASSIDPSGGTLEQYFGPGTRLTVT.

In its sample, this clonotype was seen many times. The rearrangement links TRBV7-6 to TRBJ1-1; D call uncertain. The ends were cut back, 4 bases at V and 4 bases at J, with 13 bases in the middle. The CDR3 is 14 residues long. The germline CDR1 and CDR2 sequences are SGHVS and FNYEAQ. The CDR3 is CASSSGVGGTEAFF. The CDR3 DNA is TGTGCCAGCAGCTCCGGGGTCGGAGGCACTGAAGCTTTCTTT. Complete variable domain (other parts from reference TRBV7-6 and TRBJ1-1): GAGVSQSPRYKVTKRGQDVALRCDPISGHVSLYWYRQALGQGPEFLTYFNYEAQQDKSGLPNDRFSAERPEGSISTLTIQRTEQRDSAMYRCASSSGVGGTEAFFGQGTRLTVV.

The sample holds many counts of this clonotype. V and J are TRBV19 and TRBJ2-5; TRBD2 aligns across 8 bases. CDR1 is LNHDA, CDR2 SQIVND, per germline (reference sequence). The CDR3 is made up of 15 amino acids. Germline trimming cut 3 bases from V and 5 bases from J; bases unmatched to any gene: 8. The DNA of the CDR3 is TGTGCCAGTAGTATTCCGGCGGGGGGATCTGAGACCCAGTACTTC. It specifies CASSIPAGGSETQYF. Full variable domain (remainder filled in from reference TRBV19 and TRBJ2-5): DGGITQSPKYLFRKEGQNVTLSCEQNLNHDAMYWYRQDPGQGLRLIYYSQIVNDFQKGDIAEGYSVSREKKESFPLTVTSAQKNPTAFYLCASSIPAGGSETQYFGPGTRLLVL.

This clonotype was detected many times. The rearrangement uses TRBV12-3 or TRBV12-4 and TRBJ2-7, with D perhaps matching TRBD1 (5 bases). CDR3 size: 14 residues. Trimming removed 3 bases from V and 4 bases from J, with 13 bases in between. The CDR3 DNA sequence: TGTGCCAGCAGTTTTTCGGTGACAGCGTACGAGCAGTACTTC. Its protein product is CASSFSVTAYEQYF.

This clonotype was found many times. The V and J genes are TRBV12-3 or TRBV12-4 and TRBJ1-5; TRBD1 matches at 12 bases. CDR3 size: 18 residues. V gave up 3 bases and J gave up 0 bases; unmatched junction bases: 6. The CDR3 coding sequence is TGTGCCAGCAGTTTCGGGACAGGGGGCCCTTATAGCAATCAGCCCCAGCATTTT. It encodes CASSFGTGGPYSNQPQHF.